This T cell receptor beta chain was identified in a study of response to subunit inactivated influenza vaccine. There are many counts of this clonotype. With 6 bases removed from V and 1 base from J, the gap between germline ends came to 13 bases. The germline gives CDR1 ENHRY, CDR2 SYGVKD. CDR3 length: 15 residues. TCRdb recomputed calls from the RT-PCR reads with MiXCR, one row per CDR3 protein. The sample has about 500,000 distinct CDR3 sequences; 6.5% to 8% are singletons. The clonotype was recovered from a man in his fifties or sixties who received an inactivated influenza vaccine. This specimen consisted of PBMCs from blood, obtained around 25 months after vaccination. This sequence joins TRBV10-3 and TRBJ2-1, with D possibly being TRBD2 (5 bases). The CDR3 region has the DNA TGTGCCATCAGAGGAGCTAGCAGTTCCTACAATGAGCAGTTCTTC. It translates to CAIRGASSSYNEQFF.